The present T cell receptor (beta chain) was sequenced within a study of response to subunit inactivated influenza vaccine. The CDR3 runs to 14 residues. Germline CDR1 and CDR2: SGHRS and YFSETQ. V was pared by 0 bases and J by 7 bases, with 14 bases between. TCRdb processed the RT-PCR reads anew with MiXCR; each CDR3 protein has one entry. The table lists 500,000 to 550,000 distinct CDR3 sequences, 20% to 25% of them singletons. The sample also formed part of further work on T cells expressing NK-cell markers. That work contributes: Production of TCR beta cDNA relied on 5'RACE template switching with UMIs. The study drew TCR beta repertoires from sorted CD3+CD56+NKG2C+, CD3+CD56+NKG2C- and CD3+CD56-NKG2C+ T cells.

V and J are TRBV5-1 and TRBJ2-7, with D perhaps TRBD2 (6 bases). Sequenced here: CD4+ T cells sorted from PBMCs, sampled 11 to 12 days after vaccination. The sequence was collected from a middle-aged man who received an inactivated influenza vaccine. Here the CDR3 DNA reads TGCGCCAGCAGCTTGGGCGGACTCGGAGGGGAGCAGTACTTC. Its protein product is CASSLGGLGGEQYF.